These T cell receptor beta chains were read from a single sample in a study of long-term antiretroviral therapy in people with HIV. Profiling relied on immunoSEQ multiplex PCR, and the TCRdb table lists in-frame clones only, not all of them. The sample has about 15,000 clones, 70% to 85% seen once; the top ten hold more than 14%. The sample was unsorted PBMCs, taken 1.5 years before starting antiretroviral therapy. Receptors were obtained from a woman aged 50 to 60 with HIV. CDR3s leave out the opening cysteine and the closing phenylalanine or tryptophan. A D gene is named only where the DNA matches it firmly.

d_call	j_call	v_call	cdr3_aa
-	TRBJ2-2	TRBV30	AWSVTWNTGELF
TRBD1	TRBJ1-3	TRBV18	ASSQDRLSSGNTIY
TRBD1	TRBJ1-4	TRBV7-8	ASSMDRGLMGKKLF
-	TRBJ2-7	TRBV28	ASSLFGYYEQY
-	TRBJ1-2	TRBV6-1	ASSETNPWRLYGYT
-	TRBJ1-1	TRBV18	ASSQPNTEAF
TRBD2	TRBJ2-2	TRBV5-4	ASSLGLAGNTGELF
-	TRBJ2-1	TRBV5-1	ASSSGGSEQF
-	TRBJ2-2	TRBV4-2	ASSQDLRGTGELF
-	TRBJ1-3	TRBV30	AWSPGERNTIY
-	TRBJ1-6	TRBV5-1	ASSTGFLSPLH
TRBD2	TRBJ2-3	TRBV27	ASRGLAGGLDTQY
-	TRBJ2-1	TRBV19	ASSIDGAGIYNEQF
-	TRBJ1-3	TRBV12-5	ASGLASGGSGNTIY
-	TRBJ1-1	TRBV19	ASSRQTNTEAF
TRBD1	TRBJ1-2	TRBV7-2	ASSSPQGARYT
TRBD2	TRBJ2-7	TRBV5-6	ASSLLAGGAVEQY
TRBD1	TRBJ1-3	TRBV5-1	ASSWDRHYSGNTIY
TRBD1	TRBJ2-1	TRBV6-1	ASSDRDRVHNEQF
-	TRBJ1-5	TRBV10-2	ASSGHSNQPQH